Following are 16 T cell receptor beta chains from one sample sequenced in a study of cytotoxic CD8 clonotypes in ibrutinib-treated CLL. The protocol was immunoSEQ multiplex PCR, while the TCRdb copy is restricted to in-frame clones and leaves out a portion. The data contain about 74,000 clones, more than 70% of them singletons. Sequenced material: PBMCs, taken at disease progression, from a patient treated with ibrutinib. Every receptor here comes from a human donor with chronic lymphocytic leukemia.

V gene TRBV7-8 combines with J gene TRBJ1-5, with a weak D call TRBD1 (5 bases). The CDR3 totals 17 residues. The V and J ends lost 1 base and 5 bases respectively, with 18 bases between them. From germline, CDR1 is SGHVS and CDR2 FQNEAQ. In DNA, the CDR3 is TGTGCCAGCAGCTTAGGGGGGGGGAGAAGGATCTATCAGCCCCAGCATTTT. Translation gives CASSLGGGRRIYQPQHF.

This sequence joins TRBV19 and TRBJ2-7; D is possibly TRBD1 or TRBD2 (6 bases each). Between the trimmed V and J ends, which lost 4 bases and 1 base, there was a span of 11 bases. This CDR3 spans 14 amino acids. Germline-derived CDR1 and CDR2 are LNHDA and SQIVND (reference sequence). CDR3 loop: CASSKQGRSYEQYF. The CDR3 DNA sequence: TGTGCCAGTAGTAAGCAGGGGAGGTCCTACGAGCAGTACTTC.

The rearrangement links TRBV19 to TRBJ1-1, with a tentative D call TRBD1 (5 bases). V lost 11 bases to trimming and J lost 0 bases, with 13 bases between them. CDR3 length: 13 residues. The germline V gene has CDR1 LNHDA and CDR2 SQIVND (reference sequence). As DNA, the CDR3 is TGTGCCTCCACGGGGGGATTGAACACTGAAGCTTTCTTT. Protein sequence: CASTGGLNTEAFF.

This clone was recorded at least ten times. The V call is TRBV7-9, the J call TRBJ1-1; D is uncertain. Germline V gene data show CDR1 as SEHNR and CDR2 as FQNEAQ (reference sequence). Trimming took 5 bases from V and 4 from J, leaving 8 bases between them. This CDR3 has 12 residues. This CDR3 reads CASSISGTEAFF. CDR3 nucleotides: TGTGCCAGCAGCATCAGTGGCACTGAAGCTTTCTTT. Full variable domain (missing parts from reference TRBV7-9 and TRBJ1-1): DTGVSQNPRHKITKRGQNVTFRCDPISEHNRLYWYRQTLGQGPEFLTYFQNEAQLEKSRLLSDRFSAERPKGSFSTLEIQRTEQGDSAMYLCASSISGTEAFFGQGTRLTVV.

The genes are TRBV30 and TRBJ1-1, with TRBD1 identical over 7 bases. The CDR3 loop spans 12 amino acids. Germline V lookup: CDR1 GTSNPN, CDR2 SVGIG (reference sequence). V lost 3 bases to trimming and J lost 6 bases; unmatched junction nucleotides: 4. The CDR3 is CAWSPGTAEAFF. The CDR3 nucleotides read TGTGCCTGGAGCCCCGGGACAGCTGAAGCTTTCTTT.

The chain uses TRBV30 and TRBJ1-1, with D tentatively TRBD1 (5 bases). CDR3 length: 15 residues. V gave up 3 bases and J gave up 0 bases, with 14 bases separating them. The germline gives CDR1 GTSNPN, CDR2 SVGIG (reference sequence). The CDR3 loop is CAWSFWGVMNTEAFF. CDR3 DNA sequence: TGTGCCTGGAGCTTTTGGGGGGTGATGAACACTGAAGCTTTCTTT.

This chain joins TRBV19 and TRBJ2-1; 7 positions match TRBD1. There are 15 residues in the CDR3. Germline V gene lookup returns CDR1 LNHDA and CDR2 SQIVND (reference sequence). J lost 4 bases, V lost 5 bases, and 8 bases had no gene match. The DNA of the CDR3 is TGTGCCAGTAGTCTCCGGGACAGAGGATACAATGAGCAGTTCTTC. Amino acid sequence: CASSLRDRGYNEQFF.

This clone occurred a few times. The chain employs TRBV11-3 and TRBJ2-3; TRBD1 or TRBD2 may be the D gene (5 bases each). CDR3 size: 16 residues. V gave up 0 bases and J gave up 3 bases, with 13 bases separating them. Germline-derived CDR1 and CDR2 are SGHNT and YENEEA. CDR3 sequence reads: CASSLDPGAFTDTQYF. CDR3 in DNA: TGTGCCAGCAGCTTAGATCCCGGGGCGTTTACAGATACGCAGTATTTT.

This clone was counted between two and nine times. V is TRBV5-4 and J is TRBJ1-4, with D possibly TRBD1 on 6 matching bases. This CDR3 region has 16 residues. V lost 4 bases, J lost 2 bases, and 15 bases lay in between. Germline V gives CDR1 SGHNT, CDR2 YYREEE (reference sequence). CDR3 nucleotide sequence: TGTGCCAGCAGCCGGGGGCGGGTACGGACTAATGAAAAACTGTTTTTT. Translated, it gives CASSRGRVRTNEKLFF.

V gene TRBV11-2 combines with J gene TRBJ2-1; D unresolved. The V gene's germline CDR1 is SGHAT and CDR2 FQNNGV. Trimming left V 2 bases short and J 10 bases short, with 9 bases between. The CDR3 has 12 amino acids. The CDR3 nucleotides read TGTGCCAGCAGCTTAATAGCTATGGAGCAGTTCTTC. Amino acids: CASSLIAMEQFF.

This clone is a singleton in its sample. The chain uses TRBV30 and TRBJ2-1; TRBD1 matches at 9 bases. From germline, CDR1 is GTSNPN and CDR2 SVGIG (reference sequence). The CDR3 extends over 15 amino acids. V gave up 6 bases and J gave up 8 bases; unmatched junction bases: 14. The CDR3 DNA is TGTGCCTGTACCGGGGGGACAGGGAGTTTCTATGAGCAGTTCTTC. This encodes CACTGGTGSFYEQFF.

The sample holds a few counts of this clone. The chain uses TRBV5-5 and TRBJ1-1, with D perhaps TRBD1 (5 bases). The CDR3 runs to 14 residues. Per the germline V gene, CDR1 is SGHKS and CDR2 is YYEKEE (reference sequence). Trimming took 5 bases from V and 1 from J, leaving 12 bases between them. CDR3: CASSYQGSNTEAFF. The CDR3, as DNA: TGTGCCAGCAGTTACCAGGGATCGAACACTGAAGCTTTCTTT.

CDR3 in amino acids: CASRQGQYIDEQFF. The CDR3 DNA sequence: TGTGCCAGCAGACAGGGACAGTATATCGATGAGCAGTTCTTC. This chain joins TRBV27 and TRBJ2-1; 7 bases are shared with TRBD1. The trim removed 6 bases at V and 8 bases at J, leaving 10 bases unmatched. The CDR3 is 14 amino acids. Per germline, CDR1 MNHEY and CDR2 SMNVEV (reference sequence).

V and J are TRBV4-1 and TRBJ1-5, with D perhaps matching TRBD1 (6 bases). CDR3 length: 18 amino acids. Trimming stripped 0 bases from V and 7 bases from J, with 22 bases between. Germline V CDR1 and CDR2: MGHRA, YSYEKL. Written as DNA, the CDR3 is TGCGCCAGCAGCCAAGATCGGGGGGGCGCGACCTTTAGGCAGCCCCAGCATTTT. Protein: CASSQDRGGATFRQPQHF.

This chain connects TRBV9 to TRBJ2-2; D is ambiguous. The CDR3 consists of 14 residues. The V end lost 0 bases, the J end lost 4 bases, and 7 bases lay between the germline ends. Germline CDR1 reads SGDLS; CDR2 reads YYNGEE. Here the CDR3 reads CASSVVFGTGELFF. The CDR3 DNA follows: TGTGCCAGCAGCGTAGTTTTCGGCACCGGGGAGCTGTTTTTT.

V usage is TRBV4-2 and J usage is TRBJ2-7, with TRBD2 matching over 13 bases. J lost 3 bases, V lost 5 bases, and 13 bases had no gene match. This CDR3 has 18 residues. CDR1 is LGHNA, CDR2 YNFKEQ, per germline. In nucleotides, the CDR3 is TGTGCCAGCAGCATAGGACTAGCGGGGGCAAGCTTTATCTACGAGCAGTACTTC. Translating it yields CASSIGLAGASFIYEQYF.